Listed here are 25 T cell receptor beta chains from one sample, sequenced in a study of T cell clonality in common variable immunodeficiency. Profiled with immunoSEQ multiplex PCR; TCRdb holds only in-frame clones, not every one. This sample comprises 40,000 to 55,000 clones, none seen once only. Sequencing was performed on peripheral blood mononuclear cells. The source is a person aged 18 to 75 in good health.

This clone showed up many times. The read comes to an end 3 residues before the CDR3 does, leaving the germline J gene to fill in the end. J is TRBJ2-5 and V is TRBV29-1; D might be TRBD1 (6 bases). Germline V gene data show CDR1 as SQVTM and CDR2 as ANQGSEA. There are 16 residues in the CDR3. V lost 7 bases, J lost 1 base, and 22 bases lay in between. The CDR3 sequence: CSAPTGRWAFQETQYF. The CDR3 bases that were read are TGCAGCGCGCCCACAGGGCGATGGGCATTCCAAGAGACC.

This clone was found many times. The CDR3 goes on 3 residues after the read ends, and that part is filled in from the germline J gene. The chain combines TRBV10-3 with TRBJ1-2, with 9 bases aligning to TRBD1. The germline V gene has CDR1 ENHRY and CDR2 SYGVKD. CDR3 length: 13 amino acids. CDR3 DNA (partial): TGTGCCATCAGTGAACAGGGGGCTGGAGGC. Translation: CAISEQGAGG. The CDR3, in full, reads CAISEQGAGGYTF.

This clone was seen at least ten times. The sequenced fragment ends 3 residues before the CDR3 boundary, so the rest is inferred from the germline J gene. The chain has TRBV20-1 and TRBJ1-1; TRBD1 might be the D (6 bases). V lost 3 bases and J 5 bases, leaving 16 bases between the germline ends. The germline CDR1 and CDR2 sequences are DFQATT and SNEGSKA (reference sequence). The CDR3 extends over 14 amino acids. The CDR3 loop reads CSARGGGHKTEAFF. The DNA read from the CDR3 is TGCAGTGCTAGGGGCGGGGGGCACAAAACTGAA.

This clone appeared many times. One junction end does not reproduce the germline sequence, and a read error may be involved. The read ends 3 residues before the CDR3 terminus; that terminus is restored from the germline J gene. The rearrangement joins TRBV4-2 to TRBJ2-3; 14 bases fit TRBD2. Germline CDR1 is LGHNA and CDR2 is YNFKEQ. The CDR3 sequence is 16 residues long. CDR3 region: CASSRGLAGEADTQYF. The sequenced part of the CDR3 DNA is TGCGCCAGCAGCCGGGGACTAGCGGGGGAGGCGGATACG.

To note about this clone: The CDR3 goes on 3 residues after the read ends, and that part is filled in from the germline J gene. The V gene is TRBV5-1, the J gene TRBJ2-7; 11 positions agree with TRBD1. After removal of 0 bases from V and 6 bases from J, the junction contained 5 bases not matched to a gene. Germline CDR1 SGHRS, CDR2 YFSETQ. The CDR3 is made up of 15 amino acids. CDR3 in amino acids: CASSLDGQGASEQYF. The DNA read from the CDR3 is TGCGCCAGCAGCTTGGATGGACAGGGGGCTTCCGAG.

This clone has a count of ten or more. The sequenced fragment ends 3 residues before the CDR3 boundary, so the rest is inferred from the germline J gene. The chain couples TRBV12-3 or TRBV12-4 to TRBJ1-3; D uncertain. This CDR3 has 16 residues. V was pared by 5 bases and J by 2 bases, with 16 bases between. Partial CDR3 DNA: TGTGCCAGCAGTCCCAGAGGGCGTTGGACTGGAAACACC. Protein: CASSPRGRWTGNT. The whole CDR3 protein is CASSPRGRWTGNTIYF.

This clone was counted many times. The read ends 3 residues before the CDR3 terminus; that terminus is restored from the germline J gene. V usage is TRBV6-2 or TRBV6-3 and J usage is TRBJ2-5; perhaps TRBD1 as D (6 bases). This CDR3 region has 13 residues. Deletions cut 8 bases from V and 3 bases from J, with 13 bases between. Germline loops: CDR1 MNHEY, CDR2 SVGEGT. The covered CDR3 bases are TGTGCCAGCCGTTGGTGGACAGAAGAGACC. It specifies CASRWWTEET. The complete CDR3 sequence is CASRWWTEETQYF.

In its sample, this clone was seen many times. The read terminates 3 residues before the CDR3 end, so the remaining end is supplied by the germline J gene. The V call is TRBV7-9, the J call TRBJ1-2, with 9 bases aligning to TRBD1. The junction had 4 bases not matched to a gene; V was cut back by 4 bases and J by 4 bases. The CDR3 covers 14 residues. The germline V gene encodes CDR1 SEHNR and CDR2 FQNEAQ (reference sequence). The covered CDR3 bases are TGTGCCAGCAGCTCACAGGGGGCGAGCTATGGC. Its protein product is CASSSQGASYG. The CDR3 in its entirety is CASSSQGASYGYTF.

This clone was counted many times. The sequence runs out 3 residues before the end of the CDR3; the remainder is reconstructed from the germline J gene. The chain carries TRBV7-8 and TRBJ2-2, with D perhaps TRBD1 (7 bases). Germline assignment: CDR1 SGHVS and CDR2 FQNEAQ. This CDR3 is 15 amino acids long. V lost 1 base to trimming and J lost 4 bases, with 10 bases between them. The part of the CDR3 DNA that was read is TGTGCCAGCAGCTTAGGACAGGGAGGCACCGGGGAG. It yields the protein CASSLGQGGTGE. The complete CDR3 protein is CASSLGQGGTGELFF.

This clone has a count of ten or more. The CDR3 extends 3 residues past the end of the read, so its final part is completed from the germline J gene. This rearrangement joins TRBV6-2 or TRBV6-3 to TRBJ2-1, with TRBD2 identical over 11 bases. The CDR3 runs to 15 residues. V lost 5 bases and J lost 7; bases outside the gene matches: 7. From germline, CDR1 is MNHEY and CDR2 SVGEGT. The DNA read from the CDR3 is TGTGCCAGCAGTAAACTAGCGGGAGAAATTAATGAG. Amino acid sequence: CASSKLAGEINE. The full CDR3 sequence reads CASSKLAGEINEQFF.

This clone was seen repeatedly, ten times or more. The read ends 3 residues before the CDR3 terminus; that terminus is restored from the germline J gene. The same CDR3 is also encoded by other DNA sequences in this sample. The chain employs TRBV5-1 and TRBJ2-1; D perhaps matches TRBD1 (6 bases). The V end was cut by 3 bases, the J end by 2 bases, with 9 bases between. Germline V CDR1 and CDR2: SGHRS, YFSETQ. This CDR3 has 14 residues. This chain's CDR3 is CASSWGTTYNEQFF. The sequenced part of the CDR3 DNA is TGCGCCAGCAGCTGGGGGACAACCTACAATGAG.

This clone was detected ten times or more. The read finishes 3 residues shy of the CDR3 end, and the germline J gene is used to complete it. This rearrangement joins TRBV20-1 to TRBJ2-3; D gene uncertain. The CDR3 is 15 amino acids. Germline CDR1 reads DFQATT; CDR2 reads SNEGSKA (reference sequence). The V gene lost 3 bases and the J gene lost 0 bases, with 13 bases spanning the gap. The CDR3: CSASAPQFSTDTQYF. The covered CDR3 bases are TGCAGTGCTAGCGCTCCGCAGTTTAGCACAGATACG.

This clone was observed many times. The observed sequence ends 3 residues before the CDR3 terminus, with the missing tail filled in from the germline J gene. V gene TRBV5-4 combines with J gene TRBJ1-1; 11 positions agree with TRBD1. The CDR3 runs 15 residues. Germline V gene sequence: CDR1 SGHNT, CDR2 YYREEE (reference sequence). The V and J ends lost 3 bases and 6 bases, in that order; junction bases with no gene match: 7. The CDR3 loop reads CASSSRTGGASEAFF. The CDR3 bases that were read are TGTGCCAGCAGCTCCCGGACAGGGGGCGCATCTGAA.

Ten or more counts support this clone. Germline is not matched at one junction end, which may reflect a read error. The observed sequence ends 3 residues before the CDR3 terminus, with the missing tail filled in from the germline J gene. The rearrangement joins TRBV4-2 to TRBJ2-3; D is possibly TRBD1 (6 bases). CDR1 is LGHNA, CDR2 YNFKEQ, per germline. This CDR3 has 16 amino acids. This CDR3 is CASSQDWGRGSDTQYF. The CDR3 DNA, read in part, is TGCGCCAGCAGCCAAGATTGGGGGCGAGGATCAGATACG.

This clone was observed many times. The read terminates 3 residues ahead of where the CDR3 ends, so the germline J gene completes it. J is TRBJ2-3 and V is TRBV20-1; TRBD2 matches 9 bases. CDR1 and CDR2 from the germline V gene are DFQATT and SNEGSKA (reference sequence). After removal of 0 bases from V and 0 bases from J, the junction contained 10 bases not matched to a gene. The CDR3 spans 18 residues. The CDR3 sequence: CSARDPSGALSSTDTQYF. The DNA read from the CDR3 is TGCAGTGCTAGAGATCCTAGCGGGGCCCTTTCTAGCACAGATACG.

In this sample, this clone turned up many times. The read ends 3 residues shy of where the CDR3 ends; the end is completed using the germline J gene. V and J are TRBV5-4 and TRBJ2-2, with 9 bases lining up with TRBD2. Germline V gene sequence: CDR1 SGHNT, CDR2 YYREEE (reference sequence). After removal of 4 bases from V and 3 bases from J, the junction contained 7 bases not matched to a gene. This CDR3 is 16 amino acids long. CDR3 sequence reads: CASSVRLAGYTGELFF. CDR3 bases read: TGTGCCAGCAGCGTTCGGCTAGCGGGGTACACCGGGGAG.

This clone was observed many times. Read data end 3 residues before the CDR3 end; the end is taken from the germline J gene. This chain links TRBV7-6 with TRBJ2-3, with D tentatively TRBD1 (5 bases). Germline V lookup: CDR1 SGHVS, CDR2 FNYEAQ. Trimming left V 0 bases short and J 0 bases short, with 7 bases between. The CDR3 covers 15 residues. CDR3: CASSLAAGSTDTQYF. CDR3 DNA (partial): TGTGCCAGCAGCTTAGCAGCAGGGAGCACAGATACG.

This clone has a count of ten or more. The read finishes 3 residues shy of the CDR3 end, and the germline J gene is used to complete it. The chain employs TRBV7-9 and TRBJ2-7, with 11 bases matching TRBD1. V lost 3 bases, J lost 6 bases, and 4 bases stayed unmatched. From germline, CDR1 is SEHNR and CDR2 FQNEAQ (reference sequence). This CDR3 spans 14 amino acids. CDR3 loop: CASSFGTGGFEQYF. The sequenced CDR3 bases are TGTGCCAGCAGCTTCGGGACAGGGGGTTTCGAG.

There are a few counts of this clone. From the germline J gene comes the end of the CDR3, since the read stops 3 residues before it. V is TRBV5-1 and J is TRBJ1-6, with 7 bases lining up with TRBD1. Germline assignment: CDR1 SGHRS and CDR2 YFSETQ. The CDR3 is 15 residues long. V gave up 8 bases and J gave up 0 bases; unmatched junction bases: 5. The sequenced part of the CDR3 DNA is TGCGCCAGACCCTGGGACAGCTCCTATAATTCACCC. This encodes CARPWDSSYNSP. The full CDR3 reads CARPWDSSYNSPLHF.

This clone was picked up many times. With the read ending 3 residues before the CDR3 end, the germline J gene is used to fill in that end. The chain employs TRBV7-9 and TRBJ1-2; no clear D gene. Germline V gives CDR1 SEHNR, CDR2 FQNEAQ (reference sequence). The CDR3 totals 11 residues. Trimming took off 3 bases at V and 6 bases at J, with 5 bases between the two ends. The part of the CDR3 DNA that was read is TGTGCCAGCAGCTTCCAGGATGGC. It is translated as CASSFQDG. The entire CDR3 sequence reads CASSFQDGYTF.

This clone was counted ten times or more. The read finishes 3 residues shy of the CDR3 end, and the germline J gene is used to complete it. The chain couples TRBV20-1 to TRBJ2-3, with 7 bases aligning to TRBD2. From germline, CDR1 is DFQATT and CDR2 SNEGSKA (reference sequence). This CDR3 contains 14 residues. V trimming: 0 bases; J trimming: 5 bases; junction bases outside the gene matches: 5. The CDR3 sequence is CSARDRLAGDTQYF. The sequenced CDR3 bases are TGCAGTGCTAGAGATCGATTAGCGGGAGATACG.

This clone was counted ten times or more. From the germline J gene comes the end of the CDR3, since the read stops 3 residues before it. The chain carries TRBV14 and TRBJ2-3; D is unclear. V was pared by 0 bases and J by 2 bases, with 9 bases between. This CDR3 has 15 residues. CDR1 is SGHDN and CDR2 is FVKESK in the germline V gene. The CDR3 bases that were read are TGTGCCAGCAGCCAAGAAAAGGCAATCACAGATACG. Translation gives CASSQEKAITDT. The entire CDR3 reads CASSQEKAITDTQYF.

This clone was counted at least ten times. The read ends 3 residues shy of where the CDR3 ends; the end is completed using the germline J gene. The chain couples TRBV2 to TRBJ2-3; 7 bases are shared with TRBD1. This CDR3 has 15 residues. Per germline, CDR1 SNHLY and CDR2 FYNNEI. V lost 6 bases to trimming and J lost 1 base; unmatched junction nucleotides: 7. CDR3 sequence reads: CASRARQGGTDTQYF. Incomplete CDR3 DNA: TGTGCCAGCAGGGCTAGACAGGGAGGCACAGATACG.

The table lists this clone with many counts. The read terminates 3 residues before the CDR3 end, so the remaining end is supplied by the germline J gene. The genes are TRBV11-3 and TRBJ1-1, with no clear D. Trimming left V 3 bases short and J 1 base short, with 6 bases between. Per the germline V gene, CDR1 is SGHNT and CDR2 is YENEEA. The CDR3 has 13 residues. Partial CDR3 DNA: TGTGCCAGCAGCTTTGAGGGGAACACTGAA. This translates into CASSFEGNTE. The whole CDR3 protein reads CASSFEGNTEAFF.

This clone occurred many times. The read stops 3 residues short of the end of the CDR3; the missing end is completed from the germline J gene. The V and J genes are TRBV6-2 or TRBV6-3 and TRBJ2-1; 7 positions match TRBD1. Looked up from germline, CDR1 is MNHEY and CDR2 is SVGEGT. V shed 5 bases and J 4 bases; nucleotides not matched to a gene: 2. This CDR3 comprises 13 residues. Incomplete CDR3 DNA: TGTGCCAGCAGTCCGGGACAGTACAATGAG. Residues: CASSPGQYNE. The CDR3, in full, reads CASSPGQYNEQFF.